The rows below give T cell receptor beta chains drawn from one sample of a study of shared clonotypes between healthy human individuals. This table comes from immunoSEQ multiplex PCR, and its TCRdb copy is limited to in-frame clones, with some not included. The sample gives over 750,000 clones, around 96% of which show up once; 0.2% to 0.25% is in the top ten. Sample: naive CD8+ T cells sorted from blood. The receptor source for this set is a man aged 30-40 years in good health. Both conserved end residues are part of each CDR3. The order of the fields is V gene, clone size, J gene, D gene, CDR3 protein, CDR3 DNA. A D gene is named only where the DNA matches it firmly. Rows give clone size only sometimes, using once, few, many, or a class for an expanded clone.

>TRBV5-6|NA|TRBJ2-3|NA
CASSLWGFTDTQYF
TGTGCCAGCAGCTTGTGGGGGTTCACAGATACGCAGTATTTT
>TRBV19|NA|TRBJ1-2|NA
CASSLLDDGYGYTF
TGTGCCAGTAGTCTATTGGACGATGGCTATGGCTACACCTTC
>TRBV6-5|once|TRBJ1-2|NA
CASSPSIPNYGYTF
TGTGCCAGCAGTCCCTCGATTCCTAACTATGGCTACACCTTC
>TRBV7-6|NA|TRBJ2-7|TRBD2
CASSLRAGALDEQYF
TGTGCCAGCAGCTTACGAGCGGGGGCGCTGGACGAGCAGTACTTC
>TRBV7-9|once|TRBJ1-1|NA
CASSSGGNTEAFF
TGTGCCAGCAGCTCGGGGGGGAACACTGAAGCTTTCTTT
>TRBV4-1|NA|TRBJ2-1|TRBD2
CASSQDQPSGSYNEQFF
TGCGCCAGCAGCCAAGATCAGCCTAGCGGGTCCTACAATGAGCAGTTCTTC
>TRBV9|NA|TRBJ2-5|NA
CASSVEGVSAETQYF
TGTGCCAGCAGCGTAGAGGGTGTTTCGGCAGAGACCCAGTACTTC
>TRBV12-5|NA|TRBJ2-5|NA
CASGFSSTDQETQYF
TGTGCTAGTGGTTTCTCTTCGACGGACCAAGAGACCCAGTACTTC
>TRBV6-5|NA|TRBJ1-1|NA
CASRNQPGQPEAFF
TGTGCCAGCAGAAACCAACCCGGGCAGCCTGAAGCTTTCTTT
>TRBV28|NA|TRBJ1-1|NA
CASRNQGIAMNTEAFF
TGTGCCAGCAGGAACCAGGGTATCGCAATGAACACTGAAGCTTTCTTT
>TRBV2|NA|TRBJ1-1|NA
CASSFGETNTEAFF
TGTGCCAGCAGTTTCGGAGAGACAAACACTGAAGCTTTCTTT
>TRBV5-1|NA|TRBJ2-2|TRBD2
CASSLPAGEKGGELFF
TGCGCCAGCAGCTTACCAGCGGGAGAGAAGGGCGGGGAGCTGTTTTTT
>TRBV11-2|NA|TRBJ2-5|NA
CASSLSPSSGETQYF
TGTGCCAGCAGCTTATCCCCATCCTCGGGAGAGACCCAGTACTTC
>TRBV29-1|NA|TRBJ2-2|NA
CSANSGINTGELFF
TGCAGCGCAAACTCCGGGATTAACACCGGGGAGCTGTTTTTT
>TRBV7-2|NA|TRBJ1-2|TRBD1
CASSQPPFAGGGYTF
TGTGCCAGCAGCCAGCCTCCTTTCGCAGGGGGTGGCTACACCTTC
>TRBV7-2|NA|TRBJ2-7|TRBD2
CASSLSSGALEQYF
TGTGCCAGCAGCTTGTCTAGCGGGGCCCTCGAGCAGTACTTC
>TRBV30|NA|TRBJ2-1|NA
CAGIQNHWNEQFF
TGTGCCGGAATACAGAACCATTGGAATGAGCAGTTCTTC
>TRBV11-2|NA|TRBJ2-7|NA
CASSPTGGMISYEQYF
TGTGCCAGCAGCCCCACCGGCGGGATGATCTCCTACGAGCAGTACTTC
>TRBV7-9|NA|TRBJ2-7|NA
CASSPQHGTYEQYF
TGTGCCAGCAGTCCCCAACATGGCACCTACGAGCAGTACTTC
>TRBV4-1|NA|TRBJ2-7|NA
CASSPLSVPGTVGHEQYF
TGCGCCAGCAGCCCTCTGAGCGTTCCCGGGACCGTCGGGCACGAGCAGTACTTC
>TRBV5-5|once|TRBJ2-7|NA
CASSERRDEQYF
TGTGCCAGCAGCGAGAGGAGAGACGAGCAGTACTTC
>TRBV2|NA|TRBJ2-3|TRBD2
CASSGLAGAEDTQYF
TGTGCCAGCAGTGGACTAGCGGGAGCAGAAGATACGCAGTATTTT
>TRBV9|NA|TRBJ1-1|TRBD1
CASSVFLNGQGAFF
TGTGCCAGCAGCGTCTTTCTGAACGGACAGGGAGCTTTCTTT
>TRBV7-9|NA|TRBJ2-1|TRBD2
CASSPRTSGVGFEQFF
TGTGCCAGCAGCCCCCGGACTAGCGGAGTTGGGTTTGAGCAGTTCTTC